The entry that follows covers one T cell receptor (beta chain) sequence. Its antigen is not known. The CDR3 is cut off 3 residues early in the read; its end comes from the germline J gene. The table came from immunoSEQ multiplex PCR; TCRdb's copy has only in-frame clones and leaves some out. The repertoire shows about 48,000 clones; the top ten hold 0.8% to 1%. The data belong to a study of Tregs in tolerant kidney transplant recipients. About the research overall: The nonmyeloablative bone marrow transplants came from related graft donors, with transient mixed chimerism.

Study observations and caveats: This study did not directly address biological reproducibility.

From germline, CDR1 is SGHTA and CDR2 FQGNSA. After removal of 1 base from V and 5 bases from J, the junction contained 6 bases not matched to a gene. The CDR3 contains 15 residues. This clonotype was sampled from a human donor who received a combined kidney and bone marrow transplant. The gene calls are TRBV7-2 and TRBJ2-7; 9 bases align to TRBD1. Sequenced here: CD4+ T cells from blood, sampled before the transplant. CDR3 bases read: TGTGCCAGCAGCTTAGTGGGGACAGGGTATAACGAG. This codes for CASSLVGTGYNE. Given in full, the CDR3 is CASSLVGTGYNEQYF.